This record covers a single TCR beta chain. What it recognizes is unknown. This sample was taken from a study of tumor and adjacent non-tumor tissue in lung cancer. No cell sorting was done before RNA was extracted from the tissue. This non-tumor lung sample came from over 3 cm beyond the tumor edge. General study points: Patients with more diverse tumor TCRs had worse survival. TCR diversity was significantly greater in tumor than normal lung tissue.

This CDR3 has 18 amino acids. Germline loops: CDR1 LGHNA, CDR2 YNFKEQ. Three rounds of nested PCR, following a modified ARM-PCR protocol, produced the TCRbeta library. MiXCR, applied by TCRdb to the multiplex PCR reads, yields one record per CDR3 protein. The profile covers 60,000 to 70,000 distinct CDR3 sequences, with around 76% appearing a single time and 45% taken by the ten largest. The sequence was obtained from a man between 60 and 75 years old with non-small cell lung cancer. The chain couples TRBV4-2 to TRBJ1-4; D remains unclear. Sequencing was done on a sample of distant non-tumor lung tissue. CDR3 in DNA: TGTGACAACAGCCAAGTTCCGACACTACCTACAACTAATGAAAAACTGTTTTTT. Its protein product is CDNSQVPTLPTTNEKLFF.